These 17 T cell receptor beta chains came from one sample sequenced in a study of blood T cell repertoires in COVID-19. The repertoire was sequenced with immunoSEQ multiplex PCR; TCRdb's copy has only in-frame clones and lacks some. The sample yields roughly 70,000 clones, 80% to 85% seen once. The sequenced material came from peripheral blood. The source of these receptors is a woman aged 55-69 years with acute or convalescent COVID-19.

The CDR3 DNA sequence: TGTGCCAGCAGTTACCAGGGTAGCTATGGCTACACCTTC. It specifies CASSYQGSYGYTF. The chain uses TRBV27 and TRBJ1-2; a possible D gene is TRBD1 (5 bases). The germline V and J ends were trimmed by 4 bases and 4 bases, with 10 bases remaining between them. There are 13 residues in the CDR3. The germline V gene has CDR1 MNHEY and CDR2 SMNVEV (reference sequence).

This clone is a singleton in its sample. The chain links TRBV21-1 to TRBJ2-5; TRBD1 is the table's D call and was not checked against the DNA. TRBV21-1 is a listed pseudogene. This CDR3 comprises 15 residues. The chain's CDR3 is CASSPPGQGQETQYF. As DNA, the CDR3 is TGTGCCAGCAGCCCCCCGGGACAGGGTCAAGAGACCCAGTACTTC.

The chain is built from TRBV9 and TRBJ1-6; TRBD1 is a possible D gene (5 bases). This CDR3 comprises 15 residues. The germline V and J ends were trimmed by 4 bases and 1 base, with 9 bases remaining between them. Germline CDR1 SGDLS, CDR2 YYNGEE. CDR3 sequence: CASSPAGSYNSPLHF. The CDR3 bases are TGTGCCAGCAGCCCCGCAGGGTCCTATAATTCACCCCTCCACTTT.

The J gene is TRBJ1-1, the V gene TRBV5-4; TRBD1 aligns across 7 bases. Germline loops: CDR1 SGHNT, CDR2 YYREEE (reference sequence). V lost 4 bases to trimming and J lost 0 bases; unmatched junction nucleotides: 9. There are 16 residues in the CDR3. The chain's CDR3 is CASSRWTGGLNTEAFF. As DNA, the CDR3 is TGTGCCAGCAGCCGCTGGACAGGTGGCCTGAACACTGAAGCTTTCTTT. The full variable domain, in which reference TRBV5-4 and TRBJ1-1 provide the parts outside the CDR3, is ETGVTQSPTHLIKTRGQQVTLRCSSQSGHNTVSWYQQALGQGPQFIFQYYREEENGRGNFPPRFSGLQFPNYSSELNVNALELDDSALYLCASSRWTGGLNTEAFFGQGTRLTVV.

This sequence joins TRBV3-1 (or the pseudogene TRBV3-2) and TRBJ1-1; TRBD1 might be the D (6 bases). Germline CDR1 is LGHDT and CDR2 is YNNKEL (reference sequence). With 5 bases removed from V and 0 bases from J, the gap between germline ends came to 10 bases. This CDR3 is 14 amino acids long. This CDR3 is CASSSRQVNTEAFF. CDR3 bases: TGTGCCAGCAGCTCCCGACAGGTGAACACTGAAGCTTTCTTT.

This chain joins TRBV3-1 (or the pseudogene TRBV3-2) and TRBJ2-1, with 7 bases lining up with TRBD2. With V trimmed by 4 bases and J by 2 bases, 5 bases remained unmatched. The CDR3 covers 15 residues. Per the germline V gene, CDR1 is LGHDT and CDR2 is YNNKEL (reference sequence). The CDR3 sequence is CASSLSGTTYNEQFF. The CDR3 DNA is TGTGCCAGCAGCCTGAGCGGGACCACCTACAATGAGCAGTTCTTC.

The chain joins TRBV10-3 to TRBJ1-1; weak D call: TRBD1 (5 bases). CDR3 length: 15 amino acids. Germline V CDR1 and CDR2: ENHRY, SYGVKD. Deletions cut 5 bases from V and 1 base from J, with 14 bases between. CDR3 residues: CAISSSGTWNTEAFF. The CDR3 DNA reads TGTGCCATCAGTAGCAGCGGGACGTGGAACACTGAAGCTTTCTTT.

This chain joins TRBV6-5 and TRBJ2-3, with 9 bases that match TRBD2. The CDR3 totals 15 residues. Germline V lookup: CDR1 MNHEY, CDR2 SVGAGI. Germline trimming cut 5 bases from V and 3 bases from J; bases unmatched to any gene: 6. CDR3 bases: TGTGCCAGCAGTCCAGCGGGGGGCGTAACAGATACGCAGTATTTT. Protein: CASSPAGGVTDTQYF.

As concerns this clone: This CDR3 is also generated by other DNA sequences in the sample. The CDR3 DNA follows: TGCAGCGTTGAGGGACAGGCGAACACTGAAGCTTTCTTT. The encoded protein is CSVEGQANTEAFF. This chain uses TRBV29-1 with TRBJ1-1, with TRBD1 matching 8 bases. Trimming removed 3 bases from V and 1 base from J; junction bases left unmatched: 1. Germline V gene data show CDR1 as SQVTM and CDR2 as ANQGSEA. This CDR3 is built from 13 residues.

The rearrangement uses TRBV3-1 (or the pseudogene TRBV3-2) and TRBJ2-3; D might be TRBD2 (6 bases). The CDR3 is 15 residues long. Germline CDR1 LGHDT, CDR2 YNNKEL (reference sequence). Between the trimmed V and J ends, which lost 6 bases and 2 bases, there was a span of 15 bases. CDR3 DNA sequence: TGTGCCAGCAGATCCGGGGGAATTATCACAGATACGCAGTATTTT. Amino acid sequence: CASRSGGIITDTQYF.

The table lists this clone with a count of one. The CDR3 spells CASSFTAGVYNEQFF. CDR3 bases: TGTGCCAGCAGCTTCACAGCGGGGGTATACAATGAGCAGTTCTTC. The chain combines TRBV7-2 with TRBJ2-1, with 8 bases matching TRBD2. V lost 3 bases to trimming and J lost 4 bases; unmatched junction nucleotides: 5. Germline CDR1 is SGHTA and CDR2 is FQGNSA. CDR3 size: 15 residues.

The J gene is TRBJ1-6, the V gene TRBV25-1; 9 bases align to TRBD1. The CDR3 consists of 14 residues. The V segment lost 7 bases and the J segment 11 bases; nucleotides outside the gene matches: 9. Germline V CDR1 and CDR2: MGHDK, SYGVNS. The CDR3 reads CASTTGGWVAPLHF. The CDR3 DNA reads TGTGCCAGCACAACAGGGGGCTGGGTTGCACCCCTCCACTTT.

The genes are TRBV14 and TRBJ2-3, with 7 bases that match TRBD2. This CDR3 comprises 16 residues. CDR1 is SGHDN, CDR2 FVKESK, per germline. V gave up 3 bases and J gave up 4 bases; unmatched junction bases: 10. The CDR3 is CASSQFSGVYSDTQYF. The CDR3 bases are TGTGCCAGCAGCCAGTTCAGCGGGGTTTATTCAGATACGCAGTATTTT.

The chain recombines TRBV15 with TRBJ1-6, with 9 bases aligning to TRBD1. The germline CDR1 and CDR2 sequences are LNHNV and YYDKDF (reference sequence). Trimming at V came to 8 bases and at J to 9 bases, leaving 5 bases not matched to a gene. This CDR3 is 13 amino acids long. The CDR3 DNA sequence: TGTGCCACCCGGGGACAGGGAGGTTCACCCCTCCACTTT. Translating it yields CATRGQGGSPLHF.

The chain uses TRBV5-6 and TRBJ1-2; D gene uncertain. The CDR3 is made up of 13 amino acids. CDR1 SGHDT and CDR2 YYEEEE come from the germline V gene. Trimming took 5 bases from V and 1 from J, leaving 9 bases between them. The CDR3: CASSHDNNYGYTF. CDR3 DNA sequence: TGTGCCAGCAGTCATGACAATAACTATGGCTACACCTTC.

This chain joins TRBV9 and TRBJ1-1; 7 positions agree with TRBD1. Trimming took 3 bases from V and 3 from J; bases not matched to a gene: 5. Germline loops: CDR1 SGDLS, CDR2 YYNGEE. CDR3 length equals 14 residues. The CDR3 nucleotides are TGTGCCAGCAGCGCAGACGACAGGGACACTGAAGCTTTCTTT. Its protein is CASSADDRDTEAFF.

The chain employs TRBV5-1 and TRBJ1-2; D remains ambiguous. Germline V gene data show CDR1 as SGHRS and CDR2 as YFSETQ. Trimming left V 3 bases short and J 6 bases short, with 12 bases between. This CDR3 contains 13 residues. CDR3 sequence reads: CASSSDGVDGYTF. The CDR3 nucleotides read TGCGCCAGCAGCTCGGACGGGGTAGATGGCTACACCTTC.